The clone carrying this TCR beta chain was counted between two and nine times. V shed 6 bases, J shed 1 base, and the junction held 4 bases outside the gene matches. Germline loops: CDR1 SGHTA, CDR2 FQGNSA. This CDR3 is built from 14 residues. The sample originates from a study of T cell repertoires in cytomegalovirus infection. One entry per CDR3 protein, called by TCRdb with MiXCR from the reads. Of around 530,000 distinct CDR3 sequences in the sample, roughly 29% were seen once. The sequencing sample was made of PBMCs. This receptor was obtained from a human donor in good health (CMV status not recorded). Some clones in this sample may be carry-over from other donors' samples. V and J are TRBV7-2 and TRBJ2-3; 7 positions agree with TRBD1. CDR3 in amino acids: CASSDTGGTDTQYF. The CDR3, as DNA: TGTGCCAGCAGTGATACAGGGGGCACAGATACGCAGTATTTT.